One sample yielded the 17 T cell receptor beta chains listed below, sequenced in a study of breast tumors, draining lymph nodes, adjacent tissues. From the multiplex PCR reads, TCRdb called clonotypes with MiXCR, one entry per CDR3 protein. The table records approximately 140,000 distinct CDR3 sequences, over 25% of them present only once. Breast cancer patients provided tissue from their axillary draining lymph nodes. The specimen was axillary lymph node tissue. These receptors came from a female donor with breast cancer. Some clones in this sample may be carry-over from other donors' samples.

This clonotype was observed many times. This sequence joins TRBV18 and TRBJ1-3; D gene unclear. This CDR3 region has 13 residues. Germline V gene lookup returns CDR1 KGHSH and CDR2 LQKENI. Between the trimmed V and J ends, which lost 3 bases and 0 bases, there was a span of 3 bases. CDR3 nucleotides: TGTGCCAGCTCACCGGGCTCTGGAAACACCATATATTTT. This codes for CASSPGSGNTIYF.

This clonotype was detected many times. The rearrangement joins TRBV7-9 to TRBJ2-2; D is ambiguous. V was cut by 3 bases and J by 2 bases, with 4 bases left in between. CDR1 is SEHNR, CDR2 FQNEAQ, per germline (reference sequence). CDR3 length: 13 amino acids. The CDR3 DNA follows: TGTGCCAGCAGCTTCTCAAACACCGGGGAGCTGTTTTTT. As protein: CASSFSNTGELFF. Drawing the rest from reference TRBV7-9 and TRBJ2-2, the complete variable domain is DTGVSQNPRHKITKRGQNVTFRCDPISEHNRLYWYRQTLGQGPEFLTYFQNEAQLEKSRLLSDRFSAERPKGSFSTLEIQRTEQGDSAMYLCASSFSNTGELFFGEGSRLTVL.

This clonotype appeared many times. V usage is TRBV6-2 or TRBV6-3 and J usage is TRBJ2-2; 8 nucleotides match TRBD2. CDR3 size: 14 residues. Per the germline V gene, CDR1 is MNHEY and CDR2 is SVGEGT. J gave up 4 bases and V 2 bases, and 0 bases lay outside the gene matches. CDR3 DNA: TGTGCCAGCAGTTACCGGGGGGGCACCGGGGAGCTGTTTTTT. It codes for CASSYRGGTGELFF.

This clonotype has at least ten counts. CDR3 loop: CASSLLLSFGQETQYF. CDR3 sequence (DNA): TGTGCCAGCAGCCTACTCTTGTCTTTCGGTCAAGAGACCCAGTACTTC. The chain has TRBV7-8 and TRBJ2-5, with D unresolved. Trimming pared 5 bases from V and 2 bases from J, leaving 18 bases between. The germline gives CDR1 SGHVS, CDR2 FQNEAQ. The CDR3 is 16 residues long.

Of note for this clonotype: The missing conserved phenylalanine or tryptophan at the end of this CDR3 makes a read error likely. It is unclear where the CDR3 begins or ends on the DNA, so no DNA is shown, and the CDR3 is as TCRdb lists it. The V and J genes are TRBV19 and TRBJ2-1; the D call of TRBD1 is as the table states it, not checked on the DNA. The CDR3 sequence runs 16 residues, both termini included. The germline V gene encodes CDR1 LNHDA and CDR2 SQIVND (reference sequence). The CDR3 loop is CASTPRGQGGGNEQSS.

This clonotype has at least ten counts. The chain combines TRBV20-1 with TRBJ2-5, with D unclear. The V and J ends lost 4 bases and 5 bases respectively, with 8 bases between them. CDR1 is DFQATT and CDR2 is SNEGSKA in the germline V gene (reference sequence). This CDR3 has 11 amino acids. The CDR3 bases are TGCAGTGCTATAGATCTGGAGACCCAGTACTTC. The encoded protein is CSAIDLETQYF.

This clonotype appeared many times. The rearrangement joins TRBV28 to TRBJ2-7; 7 bases agree with TRBD1. The CDR3 covers 12 residues. Germline-derived CDR1 and CDR2 are MDHEN and SYDVKM. The ends lost 5 bases at V and 6 bases at J; junction bases unmatched: 4. DNA of the CDR3: TGTGCCAGCAGTCGGGACAGCCGCGAGCAGTACTTC. This sequence encodes CASSRDSREQYF.

This clonotype was counted between two and nine times. This could be a read error, since a much larger clone is one nucleotide away. The CDR3, as DNA: TGCAGTGCTAGAGTTTACGGGACAGGGCCAGCGGACCAAGAGACCCAGTACTTC. It encodes CSARVYGTGPADQETQYF. The chain employs TRBV20-1 and TRBJ2-5, with 9 bases aligning to TRBD1. CDR1 is DFQATT, CDR2 SNEGSKA, per germline (reference sequence). The CDR3 length is 18 residues. After removal of 1 base from V and 0 bases from J, the junction contained 12 bases not matched to a gene.

V is TRBV7-9 and J is TRBJ1-1, with D unresolved. The CDR3 covers 17 residues. Germline CDR1 SEHNR, CDR2 FQNEAQ (reference sequence). The V gene lost 2 bases and the J gene lost 1 base, with 17 bases spanning the gap. The CDR3 reads CASSLSSVEGTNTEAFF. The CDR3 bases are TGTGCCAGCAGCTTAAGTTCGGTGGAGGGAACGAACACTGAAGCTTTCTTT.

With respect to this clonotype: At one end the junction does not follow the germline gene, possibly because of a read error. The chain carries TRBV15 and TRBJ2-5; TRBD2 agrees at 9 bases. Germline CDR1 is LNHNV and CDR2 is YYDKDF (reference sequence). This CDR3 is built from 15 residues. The CDR3 spells CATSRDAGGAEAQDF. For the CDR3, the DNA is TGTGCCACCAGCAGAGATGCGGGGGGGGCGGAAGCCCAGGACTTC.

This clonotype has at least ten counts. The chain carries TRBV15 and TRBJ2-1; D gene uncertain. CDR3 size: 19 residues. The V end was cut by 5 bases, the J end by 0 bases, with 23 bases between. Germline V lookup: CDR1 LNHNV, CDR2 YYDKDF (reference sequence). As DNA, the CDR3 is TGTGCCACCAGCCCACGAAGGGATTTCGTAGGTGGCTCCTACAATGAGCAGTTCTTC. This gives the protein CATSPRRDFVGGSYNEQFF.

In this sample, this clonotype turned up many times. The CDR3: CASSLTSGQYF. Written as DNA, the CDR3 is TGTGCCAGCAGCTTGACTAGTGGCCAGTACTTC. The V call is TRBV7-8, the J call TRBJ2-5; D might be TRBD2 (6 bases). The germline V and J ends were trimmed by 3 bases and 10 bases, with 9 bases remaining between them. CDR3 length: 11 residues. Germline loops: CDR1 SGHVS, CDR2 FQNEAQ.

About this clonotype: The junction departs from germline at one end; a sequencing error may be responsible. V is TRBV5-1 and J is TRBJ2-1; 10 bases match TRBD1. Looked up from germline, CDR1 is SGHRS and CDR2 is YFSETQ. This CDR3 comprises 13 residues. The CDR3 DNA sequence: TGTGCCAGCAGCTTGCGGGGACAGGGGCAGCAGTTCTTC. Its protein is CASSLRGQGQQFF.

This clonotype was recorded many times. This chain joins TRBV7-9 and TRBJ2-2; D possibly corresponds to TRBD1 (6 bases). The CDR3 runs 16 residues. The V gene's germline CDR1 is SEHNR and CDR2 FQNEAQ (reference sequence). V was shortened by 5 bases and J by 0 bases, with 13 bases between the two germline ends. The CDR3 reads CASSQGQSANTGELFF. The DNA of the CDR3 is TGTGCCAGCAGCCAAGGACAGAGTGCGAACACCGGGGAGCTGTTTTTT.

This chain links TRBV20-1 with TRBJ2-5; the match to TRBD2 covers 7 bases. Per germline, CDR1 DFQATT and CDR2 SNEGSKA (reference sequence). Trimming took 6 bases from V and 9 from J; bases not matched to a gene: 10. The CDR3 loop spans 12 amino acids. The CDR3 DNA reads TGCAGTGCCGAGAACGCAGCGGGGTCCCAGTACTTC. Translation gives CSAENAAGSQYF.

Many counts were recorded for this clonotype. The J gene is TRBJ1-2, the V gene TRBV6-5, with a weak D call TRBD1 (5 bases). The CDR3 covers 13 residues. The germline V and J ends were trimmed by 5 bases and 7 bases, with 14 bases remaining between them. The V gene's germline CDR1 is MNHEY and CDR2 SVGAGI. The CDR3 sequence is CASSHAGGGGYTF. CDR3 DNA: TGTGCCAGCAGTCACGCCGGGGGAGGTGGCTACACCTTC.

This clonotype came up many times. The chain links TRBV4-3 to TRBJ1-4; tentatively, D is TRBD1 (6 bases). Per the germline V gene, CDR1 is LGHNA and CDR2 is YSLEER. Trimming stripped 1 base from V and 8 bases from J, with 14 bases between. This CDR3 has 15 residues. Written as DNA, the CDR3 is TGCGCCAGCAGCCAAGGGGGGGCAGGGAGGGAAAAACTGTTTTTT. As protein: CASSQGGAGREKLFF.